The source of this TCR beta chain is a study (dated 2017 in TCRdb). Regarding the research as a whole: To characterize human CD8+ TCR repertoires that recognize immunodominant viral antigens, the researchers relied on sequence and structural analyses. Points the paper makes about the study in general: The CD8+ TCR repertoires specific to different immunodominant viral antigens were reported to be highly diverse and distinct from one another.

This clonotype was seen many times. The antigen this receptor binds is unknown. No base quality values were provided; no much bigger clone lies one nucleotide off. TCRdb shows the sequencer as Illumina HiSeq 2500. TCRdb trimmed public reads at Q25 via fastp, called clones via MiXCR and kept in-frame beta chains. For every CDR3 protein sequence, its rows merge into one entry that carries the most common genes and DNA. This sample has about 800 distinct CDR3 sequences in its table, and approximately 31% of those were observed once. Of the sample, less than 60% falls within the top ten clones. V and J lose 2 bases and 4 bases, and a span of 5 bases separates them. The germline V gene (reference sequence) specifies LNHDA as CDR1 and SQIVND as CDR2. The cysteine opens and the phenylalanine closes a CDR3 of 13 amino acids. Only the CDR3 portion is preserved as DNA: 39 bases, with reading frame beginning at the first base.

The specimen was CD8+ T cells (not recorded whether cultured). The chain is encoded by TRBV19 joined to TRBJ2-2; the D segment cannot be called with confidence. This clonotype originated in a female donor. The DNA sequence is given as TGTGCCAGTAGTATACGGCCCACCGGGGAGCTGTTTTTT. This sequence encodes CASSIRPTGELFF.